This TCR beta chain was obtained from a study of T cell responses to AZD1222 COVID-19 vaccine. CDR3 size: 11 residues. V was pared by 5 bases and J by 5 bases, with 9 bases between. Germline V lookup: CDR1 DFQATT, CDR2 SNEGSKA (reference sequence). Assay used: immunoSEQ multiplex PCR; TCRdb lists only in-frame clones, some missing. The sample consists of 85,000 or so clones, just under 90% of them appearing once. The source is an adult in good health. The material was peripheral blood, obtained on day 0 of AZD1222 vaccination. The chain couples TRBV20-1 to TRBJ1-1; D is undetermined. CDR3 nucleotides: TGCAGTGCTCCCTCCAGAACTGAAGCTTTCTTT. Translating gives CSAPSRTEAFF.